This TCR beta chain was found in a study of T-cell reconstitution after alpha-beta-depleted transplantation in children. This clonotype was seen ten or more times. Its specificity is not known. Study results and limitations: One year post-transplant, T-cell counts and diversity were largely derived from T cells produced anew.

CDR3 size: 19 residues. Germline V lookup: CDR1 MGHRA, CDR2 YSYEKL. With 10 bases clipped from V and 4 bases from J, the junction kept 20 bases outside the gene matches. As it was prepared, the TCRbeta library received unique molecular identifiers. A single record per CDR3 protein comes from TCRdb applying MiXCR to the PCR reads. The data show roughly 150,000 distinct CDR3 sequences, with approximately 10% seen just once and about 13% held by the top ten. The source of this sequence is a boy aged 2 to 10 with acute myeloid leukemia, due to receive a stem cell transplant. The source material was PBMCs, sampled before TCRalphabeta/CD19-depleted stem cell transplant. The chain couples TRBV4-1 to TRBJ2-5; 14 nucleotides agree with TRBD2. The CDR3 bases are TGCGCCACCCAAGAAGAGGGGGGACTAGCGGGAGTACGGAGAGAGACCCAGTACTTC. Protein: CATQEEGGLAGVRRETQYF.